The sequence of this T cell receptor beta chain was determined in a study of blood T cell repertoires in COVID-19. Study information: The cDNA or gDNA used as material had been derived from T cells, B-cell-depleted T cells, or PBMCs.

This CDR3 has 12 amino acids. V was cut by 2 bases and J by 15 bases, with 11 bases left in between. The germline gives CDR1 MNHEY, CDR2 SMNVEV (reference sequence). TCRdb keeps only in-frame clones here, not all; method: immunoSEQ multiplex PCR. This table has some 270,000 clones, 80% to 90% appearing once. The sequence was obtained from a woman aged 30 to 39 with acute COVID-19. The rearrangement links TRBV27 to TRBJ1-6; D unresolved. The sample was PBMCs or T cells enriched from blood (not recorded which). CDR3 sequence (DNA): TGTGCCAGCAGTTTAGACGGGATTAGCCTCCACTTT. Its protein product is CASSLDGISLHF.